The rows below give T cell receptor beta chains drawn from one sample of a study of long-term antiretroviral therapy in people with HIV. The assay was immunoSEQ multiplex PCR, and TCRdb's table has in-frame clones only and misses some. The table records 20,000 to 25,000 clones, 65% to 80% of them present only once. The sequences come from unsorted PBMCs, collected 4.1 years after starting antiretroviral therapy. Every receptor here comes from a woman aged 40-49 years with HIV. Both conserved end residues are part of each CDR3.

j_call v_call cdr3_length cdr3_aa
TRBJ2-5 TRBV7-9 18 CATKDRAVLPPRLETQYF
TRBJ2-7 TRBV14 14 CASSQSGTTYEQYF
TRBJ2-7 TRBV4-1 16 CASSPGPAGDLYEQYF
TRBJ2-1 TRBV12-5 15 CASGSGGRSYNEQFF
TRBJ1-1 TRBV27 13 CATSTGGFTEAFF
TRBJ2-5 TRBV7-9 15 CASSWSRAIQETQYF
TRBJ2-7 TRBV7-2 18 CASSPHPVGGGSSYEQYF
TRBJ2-4 TRBV29-1 15 CSVGGGGLAKNIQYF
TRBJ2-3 TRBV7-9 16 CASSERDRELTDTQYF
TRBJ2-1 TRBV14 11 CASSLKNEQFF
TRBJ1-1 TRBV5-8 12 CASSLIREEAFF
TRBJ2-5 TRBV19 15 CASSTSGGESETQYF
TRBJ1-6 TRBV27 16 CASTGDGTGKNSPLHF
TRBJ2-2 TRBV11-2 16 CASSPTGQVNTGELFF
TRBJ2-3 TRBV28 12 CASLDLADTQYF
TRBJ2-7 TRBV30 14 CAWNRGLSSYEQYF
TRBJ2-1 TRBV5-4 16 CASSLGQKSSYNEQFF
TRBJ1-5 TRBV6-1 16 CASSEAGAVPIQPQHF
TRBJ1-1 TRBV7-9 16 CASSLMDSPKNTEAFF
TRBJ1-1 TRBV9 12 CASSRSGTEAFF
TRBJ1-3 TRBV5-4 15 CASSPGGSSGNTIYF
TRBJ1-1 TRBV5-5 14 CASRIGQTNTEAFF
TRBJ1-1 TRBV19 15 CASSLGQFMNTEAFF
TRBJ1-4 TRBV20-1 11 CSAWRDEKLFF
TRBJ2-2 TRBV6-1 12 CASSQFTGELFF
TRBJ2-5 TRBV5-4 16 CASSGGTENRGQTQYF
TRBJ2-3 TRBV19 18 CASSAPSGSIYSTDTQYF
TRBJ1-2 TRBV19 15 CASSTPGRTLGGYTF
TRBJ1-6 TRBV7-9 14 CASSFPGGVSPLHF
TRBJ2-2 TRBV6-6 16 CASSYQGQVYTGELFF
TRBJ2-7 TRBV4-3 13 CASSRDRFYEQYF
TRBJ2-7 TRBV5-1 11 CASSGGLARYF
TRBJ1-1 TRBV19 14 CASREHQLNTEAFF
TRBJ2-1 TRBV30 15 CAWSARGQSYNEQFF
TRBJ2-1 TRBV5-4 15 CASSLGTGAYNEQFF
TRBJ2-1 TRBV27 20 CASSLYGRDVYKSSYNEQFF
TRBJ2-7 TRBV25-1 13 CASSDPGNYEQYF
TRBJ2-2 TRBV7-2 15 CASSPWVPNTGELFF
TRBJ2-2 TRBV4-1 18 CASSQGGLAGVGTGELFF
TRBJ1-1 TRBV7-2 16 CASSLVVSGVNTEAFF
TRBJ2-1 TRBV29-1 18 CSVTGALAGGLVTNEQFF
TRBJ2-5 TRBV19 15 CAARARASGMETQYF
TRBJ2-1 TRBV5-1 13 CASSLEQGDEQFF
TRBJ2-5 TRBV19 15 CASTDDREHQETQYF
TRBJ2-3 TRBV5-1 11 CASSLEGSQYF